This paragraph covers one TCR beta chain sequence. The CDR3 consists of 15 residues. The table came from immunoSEQ multiplex PCR; TCRdb's copy has only in-frame clones and leaves some out. The sample comprises 85,000 to 100,000 clones, approximately 78% of which are singletons, and 2% to 2.5% rests with the top ten. This entry belongs to a study of control samples from healthy donors and cancer patients. This rearrangement joins TRBV21-1 to TRBJ1-2. TRBV21-1 is assigned pseudogene status. The receptor was derived from a man in his fifties or sixties in good health. Sequenced input: blood. The CDR3: CASSRAGVGKPSYTF. DNA for the CDR3: TGTGCCAGCAGCCGCGCGGGCGTAGGGAAACCGAGCTACACCTTC.